The 26 T cell receptor beta chains below were found in one sample sequenced in a study of CD8+CD57+ T cells in acquired aplastic anemia. Those patients picked for sequencing had displayed CD8+CD57+ cell expansion on flow cytometry. Genomic DNA constituted the template upon which TCR beta VDJ and CDR3 profiling was performed. TCRdb recomputed calls from the reads with MiXCR, one row per CDR3 protein. This sample yields around 180,000 distinct CDR3 sequences, of which 45% to 60% are seen a single time; approximately 12% belongs to the top ten. Sequencing was carried out using sorted CD4+, CD8+, or CD8+CD57+ T cells (not recorded which) from PBMCs. These receptors originate from a human donor with aplastic anemia.

This clonotype was recorded only once. The CDR3 DNA follows: TGCAGTGCTAGAGATCGGGACAGGGACTCCTACGAGCAGTACTTC. It specifies CSARDRDRDSYEQYF. The rearrangement links TRBV20-1 to TRBJ2-7; TRBD1 matches 9 bases. V lost 0 bases, J lost 0 bases, and 3 bases stayed unmatched. Per the germline V gene, CDR1 is DFQATT and CDR2 is SNEGSKA (reference sequence). The CDR3 spans 15 residues.

This clonotype was counted many times. The chain combines TRBV5-8 with TRBJ1-2; D remains unclear. V was pared by 2 bases and J by 4 bases, with 6 bases between. Germline CDR1 is SGHTS and CDR2 is YDEGEE. CDR3 length equals 12 residues. DNA for the CDR3: TGTGCCAGCAGCTTCACCCCCTATGGCTACACCTTC. Translation gives CASSFTPYGYTF.

This clonotype was seen ten or more times. The V call is TRBV7-3, the J call TRBJ2-3, with 11 nucleotides matching TRBD2. Germline values: CDR1 SGHTA, CDR2 FQGTGA. The V segment lost 4 bases and the J segment 2 bases; nucleotides outside the gene matches: 8. The CDR3 totals 17 residues. The CDR3 spells CASSSKLAGADTDTQYF. CDR3 bases: TGTGCCAGCAGCTCTAAACTAGCGGGGGCTGACACAGATACGCAGTATTTT.

This clonotype appeared many times. CDR3: CASSRTGGRTDTQYF. CDR3 nucleotide sequence: TGTGCCAGTAGCCGTACGGGGGGTAGGACAGATACGCAGTATTTT. V gene TRBV19 combines with J gene TRBJ2-3; 7 bases match TRBD2. The V gene end was trimmed by 6 bases and the J gene end by 3 bases; junction bases not matched to a gene: 9. Per the germline V gene, CDR1 is LNHDA and CDR2 is SQIVND (reference sequence). The CDR3 consists of 15 residues. Full variable domain (rest looked up from reference TRBV19 and TRBJ2-3): DGGITQSPKYLFRKEGQNVTLSCEQNLNHDAMYWYRQDPGQGLRLIYYSQIVNDFQKGDIAEGYSVSREKKESFPLTVTSAQKNPTAFYLCASSRTGGRTDTQYFGPGTRLTVL.

There are many counts of this clonotype. J is TRBJ2-2 and V is TRBV24-1; the D is unclear. Germline V gene lookup returns CDR1 KGHDR and CDR2 SFDVKD. Trimming shortened V by 1 base and J by 0 bases, and 14 bases separated the two germline ends. CDR3 size: 18 residues. The CDR3 nucleotides are TGTGCCACCAGTGATTTTTGGGCAGATGGGTCGAACACCGGGGAGCTGTTTTTT. It specifies CATSDFWADGSNTGELFF.

The chain carries TRBV19 and TRBJ2-3; D call uncertain. The CDR3 runs to 10 residues. Germline V lookup: CDR1 LNHDA, CDR2 SQIVND (reference sequence). Trimming removed 9 bases from V and 8 bases from J, with 9 bases in between. The CDR3 protein is CASQLSTQYF. For the CDR3, the DNA is TGTGCCAGCCAGCTAAGTACGCAGTATTTT.

This chain connects TRBV4-1 to TRBJ2-7; 11 positions match TRBD2. CDR3 length equals 14 residues. Trimming removed 3 bases from V and 2 bases from J; junction bases left unmatched: 0. CDR1 MGHRA and CDR2 YSYEKL come from the germline V gene. The CDR3 DNA sequence: TGCGCCAGCAGCCATAGCGGGAGGGCCTACGAGCAGTACTTC. Its protein product is CASSHSGRAYEQYF.

This clonotype has more than one count but fewer than ten. V and J are TRBV7-9 and TRBJ1-2; the D is unclear. The CDR3 loop spans 12 amino acids. V was clipped by 5 bases and J by 2 bases, with 6 bases between them. Germline-derived CDR1 and CDR2 are SEHNR and FQNEAQ (reference sequence). The CDR3 region has the DNA TGTGCCAGCAGCCCGTCCAACTATGGCTACACCTTC. Its translation: CASSPSNYGYTF.

This clonotype was observed a few times. V is TRBV6-5 and J is TRBJ2-6; perhaps TRBD2 as D (5 bases). Between the trimmed V and J ends, which lost 5 bases and 2 bases, there was a span of 13 bases. The CDR3 extends over 16 amino acids. Germline V gives CDR1 MNHEY, CDR2 SVGAGI. This CDR3 is CASSKMSGTGANVLTF. Here the CDR3 DNA reads TGTGCCAGCAGTAAGATGTCGGGGACTGGGGCCAACGTCCTGACTTTC.

This chain connects TRBV15 to TRBJ2-5; no clear D. CDR1 and CDR2 (germline): LNHNV, YYDKDF (reference sequence). V was shortened by 8 bases and J by 1 base, with 11 bases between the two germline ends. This CDR3 contains 13 residues. CDR3 loop: CATARAFQETQYF. The CDR3 nucleotides read TGTGCCACCGCTCGGGCTTTCCAAGAGACCCAGTACTTC. The whole variable domain, filled in from reference TRBV15 and TRBJ2-5, reads DAMVIQNPRYQVTQFGKPVTLSCSQTLNHNVMYWYQQKSSQAPKLLFHYYDKDFNNEADTPDNFQSRRPNTSFCFLDIRSPGLGDTAMYLCATARAFQETQYFGPGTRLLVL.

This chain joins TRBV28 and TRBJ1-1; D call uncertain. Germline CDR1 reads MDHEN; CDR2 reads SYDVKM. Between the trimmed V and J ends, which lost 8 bases and 4 bases, there was a span of 14 bases. CDR3 length: 13 residues. This CDR3 is CASVLPISTEAFF. The CDR3 DNA sequence: TGTGCCAGCGTCCTACCGATTAGCACTGAAGCTTTCTTT.

Comment on this clonotype: Possible read error: a much larger clone is one base away. As the CDR3 is not closed by the conserved phenylalanine or tryptophan, this likely results from a read error. The chain is built from TRBV7-3 and TRBJ1-1, with 7 bases aligning to TRBD1. From germline, CDR1 is SGHTA and CDR2 FQGTGA. This CDR3 contains 14 residues. CDR3 bases: TGTGCCAGCAGCCTAACAGGGGATGACACTGAAGCTTTCTCT. Translating it yields CASSLTGDDTEAFS.

Many counts were recorded for this clonotype. The rearrangement links TRBV2 to TRBJ1-1; D unclear. This CDR3 comprises 9 residues. Trimming stripped 4 bases from V and 8 bases from J, with 2 bases between. In germline, CDR1 is SNHLY, CDR2 FYNNEI. The DNA of the CDR3 is TGTGCCAGCAGTGCGGAAGCTTTCTTT. It encodes CASSAEAFF. The entire variable domain, with the rest obtained from reference TRBV2 and TRBJ1-1, is as follows: EPEVTQTPSHQVTQMGQEVILRCVPISNHLYFYWYRQILGQKVEFLVSFYNNEISEKSEIFDDQFSVERPDGSNFTLKIRSTKLEDSAMYFCASSAEAFFGQGTRLTVV.

This clonotype was counted at least ten times. The J gene is TRBJ1-1, the V gene TRBV7-9; no clear D. In germline, CDR1 is SEHNR, CDR2 FQNEAQ (reference sequence). Trimming cost V 2 bases and J 1 base, with 5 bases left between them. This CDR3 is 13 amino acids long. For the CDR3, the DNA is TGTGCCAGCAGCTTAATGTGGAACACTGAAGCTTTCTTT. This encodes CASSLMWNTEAFF.

This clonotype turned up a few times. The V gene is TRBV10-1, the J gene TRBJ2-3; D call uncertain. V gave up 6 bases and J gave up 0 bases, with 16 bases separating them. Germline V CDR1 and CDR2: WNHNN, SYGVQD (reference sequence). The CDR3 sequence is 16 residues long. CDR3 amino acids: CASRSGLPTSTDTQYF. The CDR3 nucleotides read TGCGCCAGCAGGAGTGGGCTCCCTACTAGCACAGATACGCAGTATTTT.

CDR3 protein: CSARGGLAGTGYEQYF. CDR3 DNA: TGCAGTGCTAGAGGGGGACTAGCGGGAACTGGATACGAGCAGTACTTC. The chain links TRBV20-1 to TRBJ2-7, with 13 positions matching TRBD2. Germline V gene sequence: CDR1 DFQATT, CDR2 SNEGSKA (reference sequence). The CDR3 length is 16 residues. Losses at the gene ends were 1 base for V and 4 bases for J; bases not matched to a gene: 7.

This clonotype has only a few counts. The V and J genes are TRBV15 and TRBJ2-3, with 8 bases matching TRBD2. Germline V gene data show CDR1 as LNHNV and CDR2 as YYDKDF (reference sequence). J lost 4 bases, V lost 5 bases, and 8 bases had no gene match. The CDR3 runs 15 residues. CDR3 sequence reads: CATSLGGGSSDTQYF. CDR3 DNA: TGTGCCACCAGCCTCGGGGGGGGTTCATCAGATACGCAGTATTTT. Based on the CDR3 plus reference TRBV15 and TRBJ2-3, the full variable domain is DAMVIQNPRYQVTQFGKPVTLSCSQTLNHNVMYWYQQKSSQAPKLLFHYYDKDFNNEADTPDNFQSRRPNTSFCFLDIRSPGLGDTAMYLCATSLGGGSSDTQYFGPGTRLTVL.

This chain connects TRBV9 to TRBJ1-5; 9 nucleotides line up with TRBD1. Trimming cost V 4 bases and J 7 bases; bases outside gene matches: 6. This CDR3 region has 14 residues. Germline CDR1 reads SGDLS; CDR2 reads YYNGEE. CDR3 bases: TGTGCCAGCAGCCCTTGGGACAGGGTGCAGCCCCAGCATTTT. Its protein is CASSPWDRVQPQHF.

This clonotype was observed a few times. This chain connects TRBV28 to TRBJ2-1, with 8 positions matching TRBD1. The CDR3 sequence is 13 residues long. J was trimmed by 2 bases and V by 8 bases; bases with no gene match: 2. Germline CDR1 and CDR2: MDHEN and SYDVKM. CDR3 loop: CASGTGPYNEQFF. CDR3 DNA: TGTGCCAGCGGGACAGGACCCTACAATGAGCAGTTCTTC.

This clonotype has just a few counts. V gene TRBV25-1 combines with J gene TRBJ2-3; D gene uncertain. Trimming left V 0 bases short and J 0 bases short, with 10 bases between. Germline CDR1 MGHDK, CDR2 SYGVNS. The CDR3 runs to 16 residues. The CDR3 nucleotides are TGTGCCAGCAGTGAATATCTAAGCAGCAGCACAGATACGCAGTATTTT. Translated, it gives CASSEYLSSSTDTQYF.

V gene TRBV19 combines with J gene TRBJ2-2; 7 nucleotides agree with TRBD2. The germline CDR1 and CDR2 sequences are LNHDA and SQIVND (reference sequence). This CDR3 has 16 amino acids. The V gene end was trimmed by 9 bases and the J gene end by 1 base; junction bases not matched to a gene: 11. CDR3 residues: CASSTSGGGNTGELFF. The CDR3 DNA reads as TGTGCCAGCTCTACCAGCGGCGGGGGGAACACCGGGGAGCTGTTTTTT.

This sequence joins TRBV20-1 and TRBJ2-7, with D perhaps being TRBD1 or TRBD2 (6 bases each). From germline, CDR1 is DFQATT and CDR2 SNEGSKA (reference sequence). The CDR3 has 14 amino acids. The ends were cut back, 3 bases at V and 7 bases at J, with 19 bases in the middle. The CDR3 DNA reads TGCAGTGCTAGCCTCAGGGGACTCCCGGGGGAGCAGTACTTC. Translation: CSASLRGLPGEQYF.

The chain has TRBV19 and TRBJ1-5; 8 bases agree with TRBD1. Germline trimming cut 5 bases from V and 6 bases from J; bases unmatched to any gene: 3. This CDR3 contains 13 residues. Germline loops: CDR1 LNHDA, CDR2 SQIVND (reference sequence). The CDR3 DNA reads TGTGCCAGTAGTCAGGGGGCCAGTCAGCCCCAGCATTTT. This sequence encodes CASSQGASQPQHF.

This clonotype has just a few counts. The rearrangement uses TRBV2 and TRBJ2-7, with 7 bases aligning to TRBD1. Germline V CDR1 and CDR2: SNHLY, FYNNEI. V shed 7 bases and J 3 bases; nucleotides not matched to a gene: 6. CDR3 length: 13 amino acids. CDR3 protein: CASNTGVLYEQYF. For the CDR3, the DNA is TGTGCCAGCAACACAGGGGTCCTCTACGAGCAGTACTTC.

This rearrangement joins TRBV19 to TRBJ2-6; 10 nucleotides align to TRBD1. Unmatched junction bases numbered 10, after V lost 7 bases and J lost 4 bases. Germline-derived CDR1 and CDR2 are LNHDA and SQIVND (reference sequence). This CDR3 is 17 amino acids long. As DNA, the CDR3 is TGTGCCAGTACGGCCCTCGACAGGGGGCGAGGGGCCAACGTCCTGACTTTC. Its protein product is CASTALDRGRGANVLTF.

V usage is TRBV15 and J usage is TRBJ1-2; D remains ambiguous. Germline assignment: CDR1 LNHNV and CDR2 YYDKDF (reference sequence). V lost 1 base and J lost 2, with 11 bases in between. The CDR3 is 15 amino acids. The CDR3 coding sequence is TGTGCCACCAGCAGAGCAGCAGGTGTGAACTATGGCTACACCTTC. This codes for CATSRAAGVNYGYTF. Full variable domain (outside the CDR3, taken from reference TRBV15 and TRBJ1-2): DAMVIQNPRYQVTQFGKPVTLSCSQTLNHNVMYWYQQKSSQAPKLLFHYYDKDFNNEADTPDNFQSRRPNTSFCFLDIRSPGLGDTAMYLCATSRAAGVNYGYTFGSGTRLTVV.